Listed below are T cell receptor beta chains from one sample, sequenced in a study of patients and donors after allogeneic stem cell transplantation. Each CDR3 protein is one row after TCRdb ran MiXCR on the RT-PCR reads. Among about 960,000 distinct CDR3 sequences listed, about 20% were seen once. Sequenced: blood, either unsorted or a sorted T cell fraction (not recorded which). The origin of the receptors is a human donor who was either an allogeneic HSCT recipient or a stem cell or donor lymphocyte infusion donor (not recorded which). It is not recorded whose cells these are; they may come from a transplant donor. The CDR3 runs from the conserved cysteine through the conserved F or W. Fields, in order: clone size, D gene, J gene, V gene, CDR3 length, CDR3 protein, CDR3 DNA. The D gene is left open where the match is weak. Size is stated for part of the rows, as once, few or many counts, or as a class when the clone is expanded.

few,TRBD1,TRBJ1-1,TRBV29-1,13,CSVEGQGAVEAFF,TGCAGCGTTGAAGGACAGGGGGCCGTGGAAGCTTTCTTT
NA,NA,TRBJ1-5,TRBV6-1,17,CASRLASRANSNQPQHF,TGTGCCAGCAGACTGGCCAGCAGGGCCAATAGCAATCAGCCCCAGCATTTT
NA,NA,TRBJ1-5,TRBV6-1,14,CASSRGDRGQPQHF,TGTGCCAGCAGTCGCGGGGATAGAGGACAGCCCCAGCATTTT
NA,NA,TRBJ2-1,TRBV7-9,14,CASSLFPEYNEQFF,TGTGCCAGCAGCTTGTTCCCGGAATACAATGAGCAGTTCTTC
many,NA,TRBJ2-1,TRBV20-1,15,CSARDEQGPLDEQFF,TGCAGTGCTAGAGATGAGCAGGGCCCCCTTGATGAGCAGTTCTTC
NA,NA,TRBJ1-3,TRBV20-1,16,CSARPSTAGLGNTIYF,TGCAGTGCTAGACCTTCAACAGCGGGGCTTGGAAACACCATATATTTT
few,TRBD1,TRBJ1-1,TRBV12-3/TRBV12-4,17,CASSSPGQATISAEAFF,TGTGCCAGCAGTTCCCCCGGACAGGCAACAATAAGCGCTGAAGCTTTCTTT
NA,NA,TRBJ1-2,TRBV9,14,CASSVAPFNYGYTF,TGTGCCAGCAGCGTAGCCCCTTTTAACTATGGCTACACCTTC
few,NA,TRBJ2-3,TRBV9,13,CASSIVSQDTQYF,TGTGCCAGCAGCATAGTATCCCAAGATACGCAGTATTTT
few,NA,TRBJ1-5,TRBV4-3,14,CASSQEAGSQPQHF,TGCGCCAGCAGCCAAGAGGCAGGTTCACAGCCCCAGCATTTT
NA,TRBD2,TRBJ2-1,TRBV5-1,17,CASSLDSGTRNYNEQFF,TGCGCCAGCAGCTTGGACAGCGGGACTAGAAACTACAATGAGCAGTTCTTC
few,TRBD1,TRBJ1-1,TRBV6-1,15,CASREWTGGNTEAFF,TGTGCCAGCAGGGAGTGGACAGGGGGGAACACTGAAGCTTTCTTT
few,NA,TRBJ2-2,TRBV27,16,CASSPDDLGGTGELFF,TGTGCCAGCAGTCCAGATGACCTCGGTGGGACCGGGGAGCTGTTTTTT
few,NA,TRBJ2-1,TRBV20-1,16,CSARELAGPRDNEQFF,TGCAGTGCTAGAGAGTTGGCGGGCCCTAGGGATAATGAGCAGTTCTTC
NA,NA,TRBJ2-6,TRBV12-5,18,CASGLVVRASSGANVLTF,TGTGCTAGTGGTTTGGTAGTGCGAGCCAGCTCTGGGGCCAACGTCCTGACTTTC
many,TRBD1,TRBJ2-3,TRBV27,16,CASSRSRTGSADTQYF,TGTGCCAGCAGTCGTTCCCGGACAGGGTCGGCAGATACGCAGTATTTT
NA,TRBD1,TRBJ2-7,TRBV12-3/TRBV12-4,14,CASSPDRGFYEQYF,TGTGCCAGCAGCCCGGACAGGGGGTTCTACGAGCAGTACTTC
NA,TRBD1,TRBJ2-1,TRBV4-1,14,CASSWNRGNYEQFF,TGCGCCAGCAGCTGGAACAGGGGGAACTATGAGCAGTTCTTC
NA,NA,TRBJ2-4,TRBV11-1,13,CASSLRGLNIQYF,TGTGCCAGCAGCTTAAGGGGTCTAAACATTCAGTACTTC
few,NA,TRBJ1-5,TRBV7-2,15,CASSLESRGNQPQHF,TGTGCCAGCAGCTTAGAGTCCAGGGGCAATCAGCCCCAGCATTTT